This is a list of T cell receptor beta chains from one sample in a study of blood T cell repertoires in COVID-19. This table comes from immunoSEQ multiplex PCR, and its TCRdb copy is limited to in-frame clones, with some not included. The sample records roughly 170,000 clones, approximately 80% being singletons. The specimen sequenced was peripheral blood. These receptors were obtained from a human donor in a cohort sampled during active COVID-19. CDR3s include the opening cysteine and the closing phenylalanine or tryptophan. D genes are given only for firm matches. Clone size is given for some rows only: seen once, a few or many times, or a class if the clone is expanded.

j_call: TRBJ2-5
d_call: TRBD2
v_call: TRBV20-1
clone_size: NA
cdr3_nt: TGCAGTGCTAGTTCCCTAGCGGGGCGTAAGGAGACCCAGTACTTC
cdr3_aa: CSASSLAGRKETQYF

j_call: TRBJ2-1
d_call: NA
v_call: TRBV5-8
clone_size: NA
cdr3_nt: TGTGCCAGCAGCTTTGGACAGACCTCCTACAATGAGCAGTTCTTC
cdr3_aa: CASSFGQTSYNEQFF

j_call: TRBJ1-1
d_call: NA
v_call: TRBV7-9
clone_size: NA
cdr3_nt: TGTGCCAGCAGCCGACAGAACACTGAAGCTTTCTTT
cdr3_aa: CASSRQNTEAFF

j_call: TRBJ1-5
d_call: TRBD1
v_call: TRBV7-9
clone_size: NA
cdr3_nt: TGTGCCAGCAGCTTAGGGGACAGGGGTGTTCAATATAGCAATCAGCCCCAGCATTTT
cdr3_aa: CASSLGDRGVQYSNQPQHF

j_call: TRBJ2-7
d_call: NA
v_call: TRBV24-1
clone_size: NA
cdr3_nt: TGTGCCACCAGTGATTTGCCCCCGCTTAGACAGAGCCCAGCTACCTACGAGCAGTACTTC
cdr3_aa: CATSDLPPLRQSPATYEQYF

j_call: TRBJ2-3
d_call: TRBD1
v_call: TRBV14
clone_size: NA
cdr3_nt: TGTGCCAGCAGCCAAACTAGGCCGGGACAGGGAACAGATACGCAGTATTTT
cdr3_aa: CASSQTRPGQGTDTQYF

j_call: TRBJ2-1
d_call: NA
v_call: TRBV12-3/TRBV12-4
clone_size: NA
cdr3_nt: TGTGCCAGCACCTCCCCCGGTTGGAATGAGCAGTTCTTC
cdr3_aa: CASTSPGWNEQFF

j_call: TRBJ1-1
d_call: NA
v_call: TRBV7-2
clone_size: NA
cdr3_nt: TGTGCCAGCAGCTTTCCACCAGGGTTGGTGAACACTGAAGCTTTCTTT
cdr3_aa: CASSFPPGLVNTEAFF

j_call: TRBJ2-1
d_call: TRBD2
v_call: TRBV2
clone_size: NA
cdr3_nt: TGTGCCAGGGCGGGCGGGGGAGTCGCCTACAATGAGCAGTTCTTC
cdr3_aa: CARAGGGVAYNEQFF

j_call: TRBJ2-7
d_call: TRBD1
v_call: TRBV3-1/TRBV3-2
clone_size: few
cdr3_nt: TGTGCCAGCGCGAAGGGAGGGACAGGGGGACACGAGCAGTACTTC
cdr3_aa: CASAKGGTGGHEQYF

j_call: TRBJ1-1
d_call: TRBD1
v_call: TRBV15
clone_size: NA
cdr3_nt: TGTGCCACCAGCGGACGGGACAGGGCGGGGGGCACTGAAGCTTTCTTT
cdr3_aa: CATSGRDRAGGTEAFF

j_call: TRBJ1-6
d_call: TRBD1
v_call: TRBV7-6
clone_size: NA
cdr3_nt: TGTGCCAGCAGCTTACTCGGACAGGGGATCAATTCACCCCTCCACTTT
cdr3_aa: CASSLLGQGINSPLHF

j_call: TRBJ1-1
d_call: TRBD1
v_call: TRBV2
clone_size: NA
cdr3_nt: TGTGCCAGCAGCCTCACGGGACAGTTGAACACTGAAGCTTTCTTT
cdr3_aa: CASSLTGQLNTEAFF

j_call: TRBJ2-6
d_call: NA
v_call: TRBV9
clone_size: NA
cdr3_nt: TGTGCCAGCAGCCCCCCCACGCAGGGGTCCCACCGTGTCTCTGGGGCCAACGTCCTGACTTTC
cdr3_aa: CASSPPTQGSHRVSGANVLTF

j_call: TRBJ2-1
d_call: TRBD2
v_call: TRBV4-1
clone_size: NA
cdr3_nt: TGCGCCAGCAGCCAAGTGTGGGGCGGGGGGGCTCATGAGCAGTTCTTC
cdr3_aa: CASSQVWGGGAHEQFF

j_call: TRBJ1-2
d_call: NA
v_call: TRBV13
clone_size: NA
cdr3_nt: TGTGCCAGCAGCTTAGACGGTAACTATGGCTACACCTTC
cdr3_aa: CASSLDGNYGYTF

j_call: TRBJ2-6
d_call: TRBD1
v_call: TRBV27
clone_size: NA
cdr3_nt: TGTGCCAGCAGTTCGGGACAGTTTGTCTCTGGGGCCAACGTCCTGACTTTC
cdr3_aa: CASSSGQFVSGANVLTF

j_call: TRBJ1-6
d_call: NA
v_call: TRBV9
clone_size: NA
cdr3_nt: TGTGCCAGCAGCGTAGGGGCAGGGGAGAGATCACCCCTCCACTTT
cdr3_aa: CASSVGAGERSPLHF

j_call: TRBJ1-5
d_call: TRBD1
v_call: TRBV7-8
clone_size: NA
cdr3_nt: TGTGCCAGCAGCGAGGTAACAGGGGCCGCGCCGCATTTT
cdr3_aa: CASSEVTGAAPHF

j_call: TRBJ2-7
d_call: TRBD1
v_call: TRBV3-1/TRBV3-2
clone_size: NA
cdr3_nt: TGTGCCAGCAGCCAAAGGACAGGGGTTACCGAGCAGTACTTC
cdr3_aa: CASSQRTGVTEQYF